This section outlines one TCR beta chain sequence together with its context. As yet, its antigen is unknown. Trimming left V 6 bases short and J 3 bases short, with 18 bases between. There are 16 residues in the CDR3. The data were taken from a study of T cells in Graves' hyperthyroidism and ophthalmopathy. Study-level findings and limits: Also found in blood were most expanded thyroid clonotypes above 0.001.

Diagnoses were established using clinical symptoms, serum thyroxine and TRAb, thyroid ultrasound and orbital computed tomography. The CDR3 regions of TCR beta were amplified from RNA transcripts. When the TCR CDR3 underwent first-round RT-PCR, the HTBI primer set was used. TCRdb recomputed calls from the multiplex PCR reads with MiXCR, one row per CDR3 protein. The sample includes 250,000 to 350,000 distinct CDR3 sequences, approximately 23% of them seen just once. V and J are TRBV12-3 or TRBV12-4 and TRBJ2-1; D is unclear. The sequence derives from a man in his thirties or forties with Graves' ophthalmopathy. The sequenced sample was blood. The CDR3 protein is CASRPTTDFYYNEQFF. CDR3 nucleotides: TGTGCCAGCAGGCCCACAACGGATTTTTACTACAATGAGCAGTTCTTC.